This TCR beta chain comes out of a study of lymphopenia after photon versus proton radiotherapy. Produced via immunoSEQ multiplex PCR; TCRdb's table is partial and in-frame only. The table includes tens of thousands of clones, 89% detected once. Germline V lookup: CDR1 MNHNS, CDR2 SASEGT. V was trimmed by 1 base and J by 8 bases, leaving 8 bases between them. The CDR3 contains 12 residues. The TCR was taken from a woman in her seventies with pancreatic cancer. Some clones in this sample may be carry-over from other donors' samples. The specimen was peripheral blood, collected from a patient treated with proton-based radiotherapy. The J gene is TRBJ1-2, the V gene TRBV6-1; D not certain. CDR3 loop: CASSEGVRGYTF. The CDR3 DNA sequence: TGTGCCAGCAGTGAAGGGGTTCGGGGCTACACCTTC.